Included here is one TCR beta chain sequence, with context. MiXCR was run by TCRdb on the reads, yielding one entry per CDR3 protein. This sample yields roughly 230,000 distinct CDR3 sequences, of which 12% are seen a single time; 1.5% to 2% belongs to the top ten. The data were obtained in a study of T cell repertoires in cytomegalovirus infection. CDR3 length: 16 amino acids. The germline CDR1 and CDR2 sequences are LGHNA and YSLEER. Trimming stripped 0 bases from V and 4 bases from J, with 15 bases between. The chain couples TRBV4-3 to TRBJ1-2, with D unresolved. Input material: PBMCs. The TCR comes from a human donor in good health (CMV status not recorded). Some clones in this sample may be carry-over from other donors' samples. CDR3 coding DNA: TGCGCCAGCAGCCAAGATCCCCCCCCAGCTCTCTATGGCTACACCTTC. This codes for CASSQDPPPALYGYTF.